The 10 T cell receptor beta chains presented below share a single source sample, sequenced in a study of OX40 agonist ivuxolimab in advanced cancers. Profiling relied on immunoSEQ multiplex PCR, and the TCRdb table lists in-frame clones only, not all of them. This sample has about 140,000 clones; under 95% occur once, and the top ten carry more than 1%. The specimen comprised CD4+ or CD8+ T cells sorted from blood, sampled in a trial of the OX40 agonist ivuxolimab. The receptors originated from an adult with an advanced solid tumor such as melanoma, head and neck, liver or kidney cancer.

The rearrangement links TRBV5-1 to TRBJ2-2; 13 bases fit TRBD2. Germline CDR1 reads SGHRS; CDR2 reads YFSETQ. The CDR3 sequence is 18 residues long. J was trimmed by 4 bases and V by 5 bases; bases with no gene match: 11. This CDR3 is CASRTGTSGVLGTGELFF. The CDR3 coding sequence is TGCGCCAGCAGAACCGGGACTAGCGGGGTCCTGGGCACCGGGGAGCTGTTTTTT.

The CDR3 sequence: CASSVGSSGNNEQFF. CDR3 nucleotide sequence: TGTGCCAGCAGCGTAGGCTCTAGCGGAAACAATGAGCAGTTCTTC. The rearrangement uses TRBV9 and TRBJ2-1, with TRBD2 identical over 7 bases. The CDR3 covers 15 residues. Germline assignment: CDR1 SGDLS and CDR2 YYNGEE. V dropped 0 bases and J dropped 5; count of bases not matched to a gene: 5.

The genes are TRBV5-1 and TRBJ1-4, with no clear D. Trimming stripped 3 bases from V and 1 base from J, with 7 bases between. The CDR3 loop spans 14 amino acids. Looked up from germline, CDR1 is SGHRS and CDR2 is YFSETQ. The CDR3 region is CASSSDETNEKLFF. Here the CDR3 DNA reads TGCGCCAGCAGCTCGGATGAAACTAATGAAAAACTGTTTTTT.

The V call is TRBV2, the J call TRBJ1-1; no reliable D call. With 7 bases removed from V and 4 bases from J, the gap between germline ends came to 10 bases. Germline-derived CDR1 and CDR2 are SNHLY and FYNNEI. The length of the CDR3 is 12 residues. CDR3 sequence reads: CASTRRGTEAFF. CDR3 coding DNA: TGTGCCAGCACTCGTCGGGGCACTGAAGCTTTCTTT.

The chain uses TRBV7-2 and TRBJ2-3, with D perhaps TRBD2 (6 bases). Germline loops: CDR1 SGHTA, CDR2 FQGNSA. The germline V and J ends were trimmed by 3 bases and 6 bases, with 13 bases remaining between them. The CDR3 covers 14 residues. The CDR3 bases are TGTGCCAGCAGCTTGGGCCTAGCGACGGATACGCAGTATTTT. Its protein product is CASSLGLATDTQYF.

The chain has TRBV6-5 and TRBJ2-1, with 9 bases lining up with TRBD2. This CDR3 comprises 14 residues. Germline assignment: CDR1 MNHEY and CDR2 SVGAGI. V lost 10 bases, J lost 4 bases, and 8 bases stayed unmatched. Here the CDR3 reads CATHSLAGYNEQFF. The CDR3 coding sequence is TGTGCCACACATTCTCTAGCGGGGTACAATGAGCAGTTCTTC.

The V and J genes are TRBV6-5 and TRBJ2-3, with 11 bases matching TRBD1. J was trimmed by 4 bases and V by 5 bases; bases with no gene match: 5. The CDR3 runs to 15 residues. CDR1 and CDR2 from the germline V gene are MNHEY and SVGAGI. The CDR3 DNA reads TGTGCCAGCAGTACCGGACAGGGGGCTGCAGATACGCAGTATTTT. Residues: CASSTGQGAADTQYF.

The chain employs TRBV6-5 and TRBJ2-5, with D possibly matching TRBD1 (5 bases). With 5 bases removed from V and 2 bases from J, the gap between germline ends came to 9 bases. The CDR3 runs 13 residues. Germline values: CDR1 MNHEY, CDR2 SVGAGI. CDR3 nucleotide sequence: TGTGCCAGCAGTCGACAGCCTCAAGAGACCCAGTACTTC. This codes for CASSRQPQETQYF.

The chain uses TRBV19 and TRBJ1-3; D possibly corresponds to TRBD1 (5 bases). Between the trimmed V and J ends, which lost 7 bases and 2 bases, there was a span of 15 bases. This CDR3 has 15 residues. Per germline, CDR1 LNHDA and CDR2 SQIVND (reference sequence). The CDR3 is CASTDGARAGNTIYF. DNA of the CDR3: TGTGCCAGTACCGATGGGGCCCGGGCTGGAAACACCATATATTTT.

This chain joins TRBV6-6 and TRBJ1-2, with TRBD1 as a possible D gene (5 bases). Trimming took off 2 bases at V and 6 bases at J, with 7 bases between the two ends. The CDR3 is 12 residues long. The V gene's germline CDR1 is MNHNY and CDR2 SVGAGI (reference sequence). This CDR3 is CASSYRGDGYTF. CDR3 DNA: TGTGCCAGCAGTTACCGGGGGGATGGCTACACCTTC.